These 5 T cell receptor beta chains came from one sample sequenced in a study of blood T cell repertoires in COVID-19. Produced via immunoSEQ multiplex PCR; TCRdb's table is partial and in-frame only. The sample comprises 130,000 or so clones, around 83% of which are singletons, and around 3.1% rests with the top ten. Input material: peripheral blood. These receptors were collected from a woman of 80 years or more with acute or convalescent COVID-19.

The V gene is TRBV10-1, the J gene TRBJ2-3, with D hard to call. V gave up 4 bases and J gave up 0 bases, with 8 bases separating them. CDR3 length: 14 residues. CDR1 and CDR2 (germline): WNHNN, SYGVQD (reference sequence). The CDR3 loop is CASSVRGSTDTQYF. The CDR3 coding sequence is TGCGCCAGCAGTGTACGAGGAAGCACAGATACGCAGTATTTT.

This chain uses TRBV27 with TRBJ2-7; 9 positions agree with TRBD1. The V segment lost 6 bases and the J segment 1 base; nucleotides outside the gene matches: 7. The CDR3 runs 15 residues. Germline CDR1 MNHEY, CDR2 SMNVEV (reference sequence). The CDR3 protein is CASSPGQGSSYEQYF. The CDR3 coding sequence is TGTGCCAGCAGCCCGGGACAGGGCTCATCCTACGAGCAGTACTTC.

V and J are TRBV6-6 and TRBJ1-1; 8 bases line up with TRBD1. Trimming cost V 2 bases and J 2 bases; bases outside gene matches: 7. This CDR3 region has 16 residues. The germline CDR1 and CDR2 sequences are MNHNY and SVGAGI (reference sequence). CDR3 sequence reads: CASSYGRGRDNTEAFF. CDR3 DNA: TGTGCCAGCAGTTACGGCAGGGGGCGTGATAACACTGAAGCTTTCTTT.

The chain recombines TRBV4-1 with TRBJ1-5; tentatively, D is TRBD1 (5 bases). The CDR3 length is 16 residues. Trimming shortened V by 2 bases and J by 3 bases, and 14 bases separated the two germline ends. CDR1 is MGHRA and CDR2 is YSYEKL in the germline V gene. The CDR3 protein is CASSQPGRGVNQPQHF. CDR3 in DNA: TGCGCCAGCAGCCAACCTGGGAGGGGCGTCAATCAGCCCCAGCATTTT.

This clone was detected only a few times. The V gene is TRBV5-4, the J gene TRBJ2-5; 14 bases are shared with TRBD2. CDR1 is SGHNT, CDR2 YYREEE, per germline (reference sequence). V shed 4 bases, J shed 5 bases, and the junction held 4 bases outside the gene matches. This CDR3 comprises 15 residues. CDR3 coding DNA: TGTGCCAGCAGCCTGACTAGCGGGGGGGCGGAGACCCAGTACTTC. It codes for CASSLTSGGAETQYF.